Listed here are 14 T cell receptor beta chains from one sample, sequenced in a study of regulatory T cells in long-lasting Graves disease. Construction of the TCR beta libraries employed iRepertoire HTBI primers in conjunction with Arm-PCR of CDR3 regions. TCRdb redid the calling of the multiplex PCR reads with MiXCR, one entry per CDR3 protein. The sample shows roughly 610,000 distinct CDR3 sequences, around 15% of them seen only once. Time point given: newly diagnosed GD, antithyroid drugs for less than 3 months. There was RNA extracted from PBMCs, and the TCR library was made from it. The sample also formed part of further work on T cells in Graves' hyperthyroidism and ophthalmopathy.

The sample was peripheral blood mononuclear cells (PBMCs), taken at new diagnosis, from a patient treated with antithyroid drugs. Receptors were obtained from a woman under 40 with Graves disease.

This clonotype was found a few times. The V and J genes are TRBV11-2 and TRBJ1-3; no reliable D call. This CDR3 comprises 13 residues. Trimming removed 5 bases at V and 0 bases at J, with 5 bases between. Germline V CDR1 and CDR2: SGHAT, FQNNGV. The CDR3 sequence: CASSPNSGNTIYF. The CDR3 DNA follows: TGTGCCAGCAGCCCGAACTCTGGAAACACCATATATTTT.

This clonotype has at least ten counts. The V gene is TRBV28, the J gene TRBJ2-2; no clear D gene. Trimming stripped 6 bases from V and 5 bases from J, with 10 bases between. The CDR3 spans 13 residues. Germline V lookup: CDR1 MDHEN, CDR2 SYDVKM. In DNA form, the CDR3 reads TGTGCCAGCAGCCAACCTCGGACCGGGGAGCTGTTTTTT. Amino acids: CASSQPRTGELFF.

This clonotype has a handful of counts. The rearrangement links TRBV10-3 to TRBJ1-5; no definite D call. Germline CDR1 is ENHRY and CDR2 is SYGVKD. V dropped 8 bases and J dropped 8 bases, with 13 bases sitting between them. There are 12 residues in the CDR3. CDR3 region: CAIGRAGEPQHF. CDR3 DNA: TGTGCCATCGGCCGCGCTGGGGAGCCCCAGCATTTT.

The chain uses TRBV6-2 or TRBV6-3 and TRBJ2-1; 9 bases align to TRBD2. The trim removed 0 bases at V and 6 bases at J, leaving 6 bases unmatched. CDR1 and CDR2 (germline): MNHEY, SVGEGT. The CDR3 is 16 residues long. The CDR3 DNA is TGTGCCAGCAGTTACTCGGGGATAGCGGGAGTCAATGAGCAGTTCTTC. Its translation: CASSYSGIAGVNEQFF.

This clonotype was seen a handful of times. The chain employs TRBV30 and TRBJ2-5, with TRBD2 matching 8 bases. CDR1 and CDR2 from the germline V gene are GTSNPN and SVGIG (reference sequence). Trimming at V came to 0 bases and at J to 1 base, leaving 10 bases not matched to a gene. The CDR3 contains 17 residues. CDR3 loop: CAWSVRDSGIPQETQYF. The CDR3 DNA follows: TGTGCCTGGAGTGTACGGGATAGCGGGATACCCCAAGAGACCCAGTACTTC.

Worth noting for this clonotype: The junction shows a germline mismatch at one end, possibly a read error. V is TRBV7-2 and J is TRBJ2-3; unclear D gene. CDR3 size: 13 residues. Germline V lookup: CDR1 SGHTA, CDR2 FQGNSA. CDR3 DNA sequence: TGTGCCAGCAGCTCCCGGCCCACAAATACGCAGTATTTT. Translation: CASSSRPTNTQYF. Variable domain in full (rest from reference TRBV7-2 and TRBJ2-3): GAGVSQSPSNKVTEKGKDVELRCDPISGHTALYWYRQSLGQGLEFLIYFQGNSAPDKSGLPSDRFSAERTGGSVSTLTIQRTQQEDSAVYLCASSSRPTNTQYFGPGTRLTVL.

Regarding this clonotype: A much larger clone differs from this one at a single base, so this may be a read error. The chain recombines TRBV7-2 with TRBJ1-2, with TRBD1 identical over 10 bases. The CDR3 is 14 amino acids. The V gene's germline CDR1 is SGHTA and CDR2 FQGNSA. V shed 6 bases, J shed 10 bases, and the junction held 11 bases outside the gene matches. The chain's CDR3 is CASRSRDRGEDYTF. The CDR3 nucleotides read TGTGCCAGCAGGAGTCGGGACAGGGGTGAGGACTACACCTTC.

This clonotype appeared many times. V is TRBV28 and J is TRBJ2-7; D ambiguous. Trimming shortened V by 6 bases and J by 0 bases, and 9 bases separated the two germline ends. The germline gives CDR1 MDHEN, CDR2 SYDVKM. The CDR3 length is 13 residues. The CDR3 is CASSYSRSYEQYF. CDR3 nucleotides: TGTGCCAGCAGCTACTCCCGCTCCTACGAGCAGTACTTC.

This clonotype was recorded a few times. The V gene is TRBV11-2, the J gene TRBJ2-7; possible D gene TRBD1, 6 bases. V dropped 7 bases and J dropped 4 bases, with 20 bases sitting between them. The CDR3 length is 15 residues. CDR1 is SGHAT, CDR2 FQNNGV, per germline. In nucleotides, the CDR3 is TGTGCCAGCACCCAAACCTCGGGACAAGAGTACGAGCAGTACTTC. Protein sequence: CASTQTSGQEYEQYF.

This clonotype occurred many times. The rearrangement uses TRBV29-1 and TRBJ2-7, with 8 bases fitting TRBD1. Trimming cost V 5 bases and J 2 bases; bases outside gene matches: 2. CDR1 and CDR2 from the germline V gene are SQVTM and ANQGSEA. The CDR3 sequence is 12 residues long. The CDR3, as DNA: TGCAGCGTTCTCAGGGGGCCCTACGAGCAGTACTTC. It codes for CSVLRGPYEQYF.

V and J are TRBV7-3 and TRBJ1-3, with no clear D. Trimming removed 0 bases from V and 2 bases from J, with 11 bases in between. From germline, CDR1 is SGHTA and CDR2 FQGTGA. The CDR3 has 16 residues. CDR3 sequence (DNA): TGTGCCAGCAGCTTAACCGGGCCGGGGACTGGAAACACCATATATTTT. This translates into CASSLTGPGTGNTIYF.

This clonotype was counted many times. The chain has TRBV29-1 and TRBJ2-4, with D possibly matching TRBD1 (5 bases). Trimming removed 0 bases at V and 0 bases at J, with 9 bases between. The CDR3 consists of 15 residues. CDR1 is SQVTM, CDR2 ANQGSEA, per germline. CDR3 sequence reads: CSVEDLGVAKNIQYF. In DNA form, the CDR3 reads TGCAGCGTTGAAGATTTAGGGGTAGCCAAAAACATTCAGTACTTC.

This clonotype has only a few counts. The gene calls are TRBV19 and TRBJ1-2; weak D call: TRBD1 (6 bases). The CDR3 has 14 residues. CDR1 LNHDA and CDR2 SQIVND come from the germline V gene (reference sequence). Trimming removed 4 bases at V and 8 bases at J, with 17 bases between. CDR3 coding DNA: TGTGCCAGTAGTACACCAACAGGGCGAGAAGGCTACACCTTC. Translation: CASSTPTGREGYTF.

This clonotype was seen once. This sequence may be a read error, since a much larger clone differs from it by one base. The chain couples TRBV20-1 to TRBJ2-3, with D uncertain. The end of the DNA fits TRBJ1-5 better, so the J call may be wrong. The CDR3 has 13 residues. Per the germline V gene, CDR1 is DFQATT and CDR2 is SNEGSKA (reference sequence). CDR3 DNA: TGCAGTGCTAGAACGCAGGTCTCAGATACGCAGCATTTT. It encodes CSARTQVSDTQHF.